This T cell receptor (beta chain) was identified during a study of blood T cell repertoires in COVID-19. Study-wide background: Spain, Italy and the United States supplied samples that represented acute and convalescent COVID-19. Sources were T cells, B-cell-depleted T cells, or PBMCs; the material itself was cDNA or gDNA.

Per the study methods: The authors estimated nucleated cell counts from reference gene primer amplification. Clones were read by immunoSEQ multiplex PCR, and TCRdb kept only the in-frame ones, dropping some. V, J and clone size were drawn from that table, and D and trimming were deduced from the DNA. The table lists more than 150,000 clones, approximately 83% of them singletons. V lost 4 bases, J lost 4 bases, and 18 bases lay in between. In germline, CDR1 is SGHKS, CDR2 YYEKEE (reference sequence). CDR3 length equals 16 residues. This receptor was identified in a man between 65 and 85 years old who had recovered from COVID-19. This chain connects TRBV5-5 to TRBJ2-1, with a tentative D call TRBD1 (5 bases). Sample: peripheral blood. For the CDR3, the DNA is TGTGCCAGCAGCACCCGAGCAGGGTCCTTTTACAATGAGCAGTTCTTC. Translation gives CASSTRAGSFYNEQFF. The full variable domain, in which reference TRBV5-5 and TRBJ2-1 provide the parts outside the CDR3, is DAGVTQSPTHLIKTRGQQVTLRCSPISGHKSVSWYQQVLGQGPQFIFQYYEKEERGRGNFPDRFSARQFPNYSSELNVNALLLGDSALYLCASSTRAGSFYNEQFFGPGTRLTVL.